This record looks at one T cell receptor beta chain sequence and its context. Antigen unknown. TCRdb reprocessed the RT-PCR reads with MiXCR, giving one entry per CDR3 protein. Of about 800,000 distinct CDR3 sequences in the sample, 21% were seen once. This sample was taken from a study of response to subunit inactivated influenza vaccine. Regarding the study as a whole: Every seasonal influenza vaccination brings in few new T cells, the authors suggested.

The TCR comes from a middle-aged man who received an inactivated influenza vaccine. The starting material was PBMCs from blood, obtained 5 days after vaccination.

DNA for the CDR3: TGCGCCAGCAGCAGGGGTCGGGATCTTGAAGCTTTCTTT. Residues: CASSRGRDLEAFF. The chain carries TRBV5-1 and TRBJ1-1; possibly TRBD1 for D (5 bases). Per germline, CDR1 SGHRS and CDR2 YFSETQ. The CDR3 length is 13 residues. Trimming shortened V by 4 bases and J by 7 bases, and 14 bases separated the two germline ends. The whole variable domain, remainder taken from reference TRBV5-1 and TRBJ1-1, is KAGVTQTPRYLIKTRGQQVTLSCSPISGHRSVSWYQQTPGQGLQFLFEYFSETQRNKGNFPGRFSGRQFSNSRSEMNVSTLELGDSALYLCASSRGRDLEAFFGQGTRLTVV.